The rows below give T cell receptor beta chains drawn from one sample of a study of cytomegalovirus exposure and HLA in healthy donors. Libraries were prepared by immunoSEQ multiplex PCR; TCRdb keeps only in-frame clonotypes and omits some of them. The top ten clones hold roughly 2.1% of a sample with under 70,000 clones, 65% to 70% of them seen once. Sequenced sample: PBMCs. Source of these receptors: a young woman in good health and CMV-seronegative. Each CDR3 is given with its conserved first and last residue. A D gene is named only where the DNA matches it firmly. Not every row has a clone size; where given, it reads once, few, many or a size class.

-	TRBV6-5	-	TRBJ2-5	TGTGCCAGCAGGACAGGGGGGACTAGCGCAGAGACCCAGTACTTC	CASRTGGTSAETQYF
TRBD1	TRBV28	-	TRBJ1-5	TGTGCCAGCAGTCCTGAACCGACAGGGAGGCAGCCCCAGCATTTT	CASSPEPTGRQPQHF
-	TRBV7-2	-	TRBJ2-1	TGTGCCAGCAGCTTAGAGAACACACGCAAGTTCTTC	CASSLENTRKFF
-	TRBV5-6	-	TRBJ2-5	TGTGCCAGCAGCACTACATACGCGATAGAGACCCAGTACTTC	CASSTTYAIETQYF
-	TRBV11-2	-	TRBJ1-2	TGTGCCAGCAGCTTAGATTCGCGGGGGCCGGGTGGCTACACCTTC	CASSLDSRGPGGYTF
TRBD1	TRBV7-2	-	TRBJ1-2	TGTGCCAGCAGCTTATTCGGGGGGACAGGACCTAACTATGGCTACACCTTC	CASSLFGGTGPNYGYTF
-	TRBV19	-	TRBJ1-5	TGTGCCAGTAAAGCCAGGGAGGTCGATCAGCCCCAGCATTTT	CASKAREVDQPQHF
TRBD2	TRBV4-3	once	TRBJ2-1	TGCGCCAGCAGCCAAGATTGGCGGGGGGCCTACAATGAGCAGTTCTTC	CASSQDWRGAYNEQFF
TRBD1	TRBV18	-	TRBJ1-5	TGTGCCAGCACAACAGGGGACAATCAGCCCCAGCATTTT	CASTTGDNQPQHF
-	TRBV19	-	TRBJ2-5	TGTGCCAGTAGTATAGCAGGGCAAGAGACCCAGTACTTC	CASSIAGQETQYF
-	TRBV29-1	-	TRBJ2-7	TGCAGCGTTGACCCCTCCGGGGATGGCTACGAGCAGTACTTC	CSVDPSGDGYEQYF
TRBD1	TRBV5-4	-	TRBJ2-2	TGTGCCAGCAGCGCTGACAGGGTATGGAACACCGGGGAGCTGTTTTTT	CASSADRVWNTGELFF
-	TRBV30	-	TRBJ2-7	TGTGCCTGGAGCCGACCCACGGGCGAGCAGTACTTC	CAWSRPTGEQYF
TRBD1	TRBV7-9	-	TRBJ2-7	TGTGCCAGCAGCTTTATTCTGACAGGGGGGACTTACGAGCAGTACTTC	CASSFILTGGTYEQYF
TRBD1	TRBV11-3	-	TRBJ1-5	TGTGCCAGCAGCTTAGCCCCCGGACAGGCTTCCCTTTCATCAGCCCAGCATTTT	CASSLAPGQASLSSAQHF
TRBD2	TRBV4-1	-	TRBJ2-1	TGCGCCAGCAGCCAAGAAGGGACTAGGGCTTGGGAGCAGTTCTTC	CASSQEGTRAWEQFF
TRBD1	TRBV18	few	TRBJ1-4	TGTGCCAGCTCACTAGGACAGGGTGGTGAAAAACTGTTTTTT	CASSLGQGGEKLFF
-	TRBV14	-	TRBJ2-7	TGTGCCAGCAGCCAACAGGGGGGTGTCCGCGAGCAGTACTTC	CASSQQGGVREQYF
TRBD2	TRBV5-8	few	TRBJ2-1	TGTGCCAGCAGCTCACGACTAGCGTTAGGCAATGAGCAGTTCTTC	CASSSRLALGNEQFF
TRBD1	TRBV13	-	TRBJ1-6	TGTGCCAGCAGCTTCCTGACAGGGTCCAATTCACCCCTCCACTTT	CASSFLTGSNSPLHF
TRBD2	TRBV7-6	once	TRBJ2-3	TGTGCCAGCAGCCCCCAAGGCTCTACTAGCGGGGGTTCAGATACGCAGTATTTT	CASSPQGSTSGGSDTQYF
TRBD1	TRBV11-3	-	TRBJ2-1	TGTGCCAGCAGCTTTGAAGAGGGGACAGGGCGCAATGAGCAGTTCTTC	CASSFEEGTGRNEQFF
TRBD1	TRBV4-3	once	TRBJ2-7	TGCGCCAGCAGCCAAGGCGACAGGGGGGGTTACGAGCAGTACTTC	CASSQGDRGGYEQYF
-	TRBV28	-	TRBJ1-2	TGTGCCAGCAGTCCCACAGGAACTAACTATGGCTACACCTTC	CASSPTGTNYGYTF
-	TRBV2	-	TRBJ2-5	TGTGCCAGCGACACTGGGGGCGAGACCCAGTACTTC	CASDTGGETQYF